This paragraph reports one T cell receptor beta chain. Sequencing was performed with immunoSEQ multiplex PCR; in TCRdb, only in-frame clones are kept and a portion is missing. Here the sample spans about 210,000 clones, about four fifths being singletons. Germline CDR1 reads SGHTA; CDR2 reads FQGNSA. The CDR3 length is 15 residues. V was pared by 0 bases and J by 6 bases, with 14 bases between. This record comes from a study of blood T cell repertoires in COVID-19. What was sequenced was peripheral blood. This sequence was found in a woman aged 50 to 60 with acute or convalescent COVID-19. The rearrangement links TRBV7-2 to TRBJ1-1, with D perhaps matching TRBD1 (6 bases). The CDR3 sequence is CASSLAEGVFAEAFF. The DNA for the CDR3 is TGTGCCAGCAGCTTAGCAGAGGGGGTGTTCGCTGAAGCTTTCTTT.